The rows below give T cell receptor beta chains drawn from one sample of a study of T cell responses to AZD1222 COVID-19 vaccine. TCRdb's copy holds only in-frame clones and misses some; the assay was immunoSEQ multiplex PCR. This sample carries some 200,000 clones, 90% to 95% of them seen once, and the ten largest clones take around 3.8%. The sequenced sample was peripheral blood, obtained on day 0 of AZD1222 vaccination. The receptors come from an adult in good health. Each CDR3 is given with its conserved first and last residue. The order of the fields is clone size, V gene, J gene, CDR3 length, D gene, CDR3 DNA, CDR3 protein. A D gene is named only where the DNA matches it firmly. Clone size appears in some rows only: once, few, many, or a class for an expanded clone.

once	TRBV9	TRBJ1-3	12	NA	TGTGCCAGCAGCCCCCCCGGAAACACCATATATTTT	CASSPPGNTIYF
NA	TRBV5-4	TRBJ1-2	15	TRBD1	TGTGCCAGCAGCTTCCGACAGGGCGGGGGGTATGGCTACACCTTC	CASSFRQGGGYGYTF
NA	TRBV27	TRBJ2-3	16	TRBD2	TGTGCCAGCAGTTTAGGTCTAGCGGGGTACACAGATACGCAGTATTTT	CASSLGLAGYTDTQYF
NA	TRBV5-1	TRBJ2-3	12	NA	TGCGCCAGCAGCTCGAACACAGATACGCAGTATTTT	CASSSNTDTQYF
NA	TRBV7-2	TRBJ2-2	16	NA	TGTGCCAGCAGCTTAGTTGCAGGGGCCAACACCGGGGAGCTGTTTTTT	CASSLVAGANTGELFF
NA	TRBV19	TRBJ2-7	15	TRBD1	TGTGCCACCCTAGGCCGGACAGGGGACTCCTACGAGCAGTACTTC	CATLGRTGDSYEQYF
NA	TRBV5-1	TRBJ2-7	14	TRBD1	TGCGCCAGCAGCCCGAGCGGGACAGGGTACGAGCAGTACTTC	CASSPSGTGYEQYF
NA	TRBV7-2	TRBJ1-4	14	NA	TGTGCCAGCAGCCCCGAGGCAACTAATGAAAAACTGTTTTTT	CASSPEATNEKLFF
NA	TRBV12-3/TRBV12-4	TRBJ2-7	13	NA	TGTGCCAGCACCTTCTATGGGGCTCGAGAGCAGTACTTC	CASTFYGAREQYF
NA	TRBV2	TRBJ1-1	14	NA	TGTGCCAGCAGTGAAAGCCGGGTAAACACTGAAGCTTTCTTT	CASSESRVNTEAFF
NA	TRBV13	TRBJ2-1	15	NA	TGTGCCAGCAGCTTAGGTGGCCGCCGGGACAATGAGCAGTTCTTC	CASSLGGRRDNEQFF
NA	TRBV5-1	TRBJ1-2	14	NA	TGCGCCAGCAGCTTGGCTCCACAGCACTATGGCTACACCTTC	CASSLAPQHYGYTF
NA	TRBV5-1	TRBJ2-3	16	NA	TGCGCCAGCAGCGCCCCAGAGGACTCTTCCACAGATACGCAGTATTTT	CASSAPEDSSTDTQYF
NA	TRBV10-1	TRBJ1-2	15	TRBD1	TGCGCCAGCAGTGAATATTCGACAGGGTTGGAGGGCTACACCTTC	CASSEYSTGLEGYTF
NA	TRBV5-4	TRBJ2-4	14	NA	TGTGCCAGCAGAAAGGGTGGAGGTGATAACATTCAGTACTTC	CASRKGGGDNIQYF
few	TRBV5-1	TRBJ1-6	15	NA	TGCGCCTCGAGCTTGAGGACGGAGCTGAATTCACCCCTCCACTTT	CASSLRTELNSPLHF
NA	TRBV5-1	TRBJ1-5	15	TRBD1	TGCGCCAGCAGCTTGGAACAGGGGAGAGATCAGCCCCAGCATTTT	CASSLEQGRDQPQHF
NA	TRBV19	TRBJ2-2	16	TRBD1	TGTGCCAGTAGCTCGGTAGGACAGGTGAACACCGGGGAGCTGTTTTTT	CASSSVGQVNTGELFF
few	TRBV19	TRBJ1-6	15	NA	TGTGCCAGTAGTAGTCACGGGGGCGGTAATTCACCCCTCCACTTT	CASSSHGGGNSPLHF
NA	TRBV11-2	TRBJ2-1	17	TRBD2	TGTGCCAGCAGCTCTTTTCGGACTAGCGGAAGGAACACTGAGCAGTTCTTC	CASSSFRTSGRNTEQFF
NA	TRBV5-4	TRBJ2-3	14	NA	TGTGCCAGCAGCTTGGAGTCGAGCACAGATACGCAGTATTTT	CASSLESSTDTQYF
NA	TRBV7-9	TRBJ1-2	14	NA	TGTGCCAGCAGCTTAGTGGGCTTCTTGGATGGCTACACCTTC	CASSLVGFLDGYTF
NA	TRBV10-2	TRBJ2-7	16	TRBD1	TGCGCCAGCAGCTCACAGGGGACAACCCCTTTGGTGAAGCAGTACTTC	CASSSQGTTPLVKQYF
NA	TRBV20-1	TRBJ1-2	11	NA	TGCAGTGCTAGAGTAACTCCCGAGCACACCTTC	CSARVTPEHTF
NA	TRBV5-1	TRBJ1-2	16	NA	TGCGCCAGCAGCTACACCTCGACATCAATCAACTATGGCTACACCTTC	CASSYTSTSINYGYTF
NA	TRBV7-9	TRBJ2-1	18	NA	TGTGCCAGCAGCTTAGTTCTGAATGCGCCTAGCCCATGGGATGAGCAGTTCTTC	CASSLVLNAPSPWDEQFF
NA	TRBV5-1	TRBJ2-2	15	NA	TGCGCCAGCAGCTTCCTACTAGCTAACACCGGGGAGCTGTTTTTT	CASSFLLANTGELFF
NA	TRBV30	TRBJ2-1	15	TRBD1	TGTGCCTGGAGTCCTCTAGGGACAGGGGGCAATGAGCAGTTCTTC	CAWSPLGTGGNEQFF
NA	TRBV2	TRBJ1-5	15	TRBD1	TGTGCCAGCGGAGGACAGGGTGTGAGCAATCAGCCCCAGCATTTT	CASGGQGVSNQPQHF
NA	TRBV7-9	TRBJ2-7	14	TRBD2	TGTGCCAGCAGCTTCTCTAGCGGGGACTACGAGCAGTACTTC	CASSFSSGDYEQYF
NA	TRBV28	TRBJ2-2	17	TRBD2	TGTGCCAGCACCTTGACCGGGACTAGACTTAACACCGGGGAGCTGTTTTTT	CASTLTGTRLNTGELFF
NA	TRBV5-1	TRBJ2-6	16	NA	TGCGCCAGCAGCTGGGACAACCTCTCTGGGGCCAACGTCCTGACTTTC	CASSWDNLSGANVLTF
NA	TRBV4-1	TRBJ2-5	15	TRBD2	TGCGCCAGCAGCCAAGGCGTAGCGGGAGCAGAGACCCAGTACTTC	CASSQGVAGAETQYF
NA	TRBV12-3/TRBV12-4	TRBJ2-3	13	NA	TGTGCCAGCAATTGGGGGGCCGTCGATACGCAGTATTTT	CASNWGAVDTQYF
NA	TRBV6-5	TRBJ2-1	15	TRBD2	TGTGCCAGCAGTTCCCCCGGGGGGGCCGGGAATGAGCAGTTCTTC	CASSSPGGAGNEQFF
once	TRBV10-2	TRBJ1-4	13	TRBD1	TGCGCCACTGCGACAGGGGGCGGTGAAAAACTGTTTTTT	CATATGGGEKLFF
NA	TRBV3-1/TRBV3-2	TRBJ2-1	13	NA	TGTGCCAGCAGCCAACCGGCCTACAATGAGCAGTTCTTC	CASSQPAYNEQFF